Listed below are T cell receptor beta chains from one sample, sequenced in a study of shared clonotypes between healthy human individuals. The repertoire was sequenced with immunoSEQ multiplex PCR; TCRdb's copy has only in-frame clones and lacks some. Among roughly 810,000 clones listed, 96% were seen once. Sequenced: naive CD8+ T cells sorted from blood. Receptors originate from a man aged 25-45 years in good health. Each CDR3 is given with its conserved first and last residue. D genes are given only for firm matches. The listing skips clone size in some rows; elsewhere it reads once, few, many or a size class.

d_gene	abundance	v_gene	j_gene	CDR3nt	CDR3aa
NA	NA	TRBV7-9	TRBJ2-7	TGTGCCAGCAGTGGCGACGAGCAGTACTTC	CASSGDEQYF
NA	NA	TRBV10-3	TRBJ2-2	TGTGCCATCAGTGACCGGGAGAGCCACACCGGGGAGCTGTTTTTT	CAISDRESHTGELFF
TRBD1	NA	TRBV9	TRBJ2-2	TGTGCCAGCAGCGTGACAGGGGACACCGGGGAGCTGTTTTTT	CASSVTGDTGELFF
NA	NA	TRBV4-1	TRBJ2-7	TGCGCCAGCAGCCAATCGAACTTTATTTACGAGCAGTACTTC	CASSQSNFIYEQYF
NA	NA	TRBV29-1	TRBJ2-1	TGCAGCGTCGAGGACACATACAATGAGCAGTTCTTC	CSVEDTYNEQFF
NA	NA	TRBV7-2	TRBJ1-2	TGTGCCAGCAGGTCTCGGGGAGACCCAAAGGCGGATGGCTACACCTTC	CASRSRGDPKADGYTF
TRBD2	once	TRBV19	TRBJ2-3	TGTGCCAGTAGTATAGTGGCGGGAGGGTCAGATACGCAGTATTTT	CASSIVAGGSDTQYF
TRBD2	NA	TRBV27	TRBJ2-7	TGTGCCAGCAGTTCCCAGCCTAGCGGAAGCTCCTACGAGCAGTACTTC	CASSSQPSGSSYEQYF
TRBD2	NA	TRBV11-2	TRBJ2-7	TGTGCCAGCAGCTTGGAGGGACTAGCGGGAGTCTACGAGCAGTACTTC	CASSLEGLAGVYEQYF
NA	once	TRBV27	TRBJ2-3	TGTGCCAGCATGGATCCGCGGACAGATACGCAGTATTTT	CASMDPRTDTQYF
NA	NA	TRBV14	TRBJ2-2	TGTGCCAGCAGCCAAGATGCTTCGAACACCGGGGAGCTGTTTTTT	CASSQDASNTGELFF
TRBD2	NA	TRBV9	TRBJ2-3	TGTGCCAGCAGCGCGAGAGCGGGAGTTATGAGCACAGATACGCAGTATTTT	CASSARAGVMSTDTQYF
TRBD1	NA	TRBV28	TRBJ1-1	TGTGCCAGCAGTTTGGGGGGACAGGGCAGACTACAGGACACTGAAGCTTTCTTT	CASSLGGQGRLQDTEAFF
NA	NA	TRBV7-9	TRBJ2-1	TGTGCCAGCAGCACCGATAGCGGTCTAGTGGATGAGCAGTTCTTC	CASSTDSGLVDEQFF
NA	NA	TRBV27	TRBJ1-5	TGTGCCAGCAACCCCCTCCCTGGCGGCAATCAGCCCCAGCATTTT	CASNPLPGGNQPQHF
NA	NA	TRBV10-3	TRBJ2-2	TGTGCCATCACCCCTAGTCGTCGGGGCACCGGGGAGCTGTTTTTT	CAITPSRRGTGELFF
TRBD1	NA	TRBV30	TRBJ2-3	TGTGCCTGTGACAGGGCTGGCACAGATACGCAGTATTTT	CACDRAGTDTQYF
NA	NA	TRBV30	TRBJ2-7	TGTGCCTGGAGTGCCATCTACGAGCAGTACTTC	CAWSAIYEQYF
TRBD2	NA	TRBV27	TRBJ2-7	TGTGCCAGCAGTTCCTTGACCAAGGGGACTAGCGGGGGCTCCTACGAGCAGTACTTC	CASSSLTKGTSGGSYEQYF
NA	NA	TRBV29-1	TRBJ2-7	TGCAGCGTTGAAGTTTTGGGGGTACGGTACGAGCAGTACTTC	CSVEVLGVRYEQYF
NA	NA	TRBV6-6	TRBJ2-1	TGTGCCAGCAGTTACTCGGTGCGGGACTCCTACAATGAGCAGTTCTTC	CASSYSVRDSYNEQFF
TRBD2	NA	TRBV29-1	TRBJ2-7	TGCAGCGTTGAGGGACTGGGGGGGATAGCCTACGAGCAGTACTTC	CSVEGLGGIAYEQYF
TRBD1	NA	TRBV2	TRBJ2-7	TGTGCCAGCCAGGGGGACTCCTACGAGCAGTACTTC	CASQGDSYEQYF
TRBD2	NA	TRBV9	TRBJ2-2	TGTGCCAGCAGCGATCCGGGACTAGCGGGAGGTGCCGGGGAGCTGTTTTTT	CASSDPGLAGGAGELFF
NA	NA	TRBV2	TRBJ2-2	TGTGCCAGCGAATTAAACACCGGGGAGCTGTTTTTT	CASELNTGELFF
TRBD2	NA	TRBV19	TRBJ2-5	TGTGCCAGTAAAGAGCTAGCGGACCAAGAGACCCAGTACTTC	CASKELADQETQYF
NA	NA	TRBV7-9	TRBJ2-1	TGTGCCAGCAGCCTCGCCGGGGGACCGGAAAATTACAATGAGCAGTTCTTC	CASSLAGGPENYNEQFF
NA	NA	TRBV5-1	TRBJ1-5	TGCGCCAGCAGCTTATTAGGGAATCAGCCCCAGCATTTT	CASSLLGNQPQHF
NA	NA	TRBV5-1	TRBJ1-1	TGCGCCAGCAGCGGGCTGGGGACTGAAGCTTTCTTT	CASSGLGTEAFF
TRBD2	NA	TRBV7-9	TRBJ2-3	TGTGCCAGCAGCTTTTTAACCGGGACTAGCGGGAAGTACACAGATACGCAGTATTTT	CASSFLTGTSGKYTDTQYF
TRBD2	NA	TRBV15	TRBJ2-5	TGTGCCACCAGCAGAGATCTCACTAGCGGGAGAGGAGAGACCCAGTACTTC	CATSRDLTSGRGETQYF
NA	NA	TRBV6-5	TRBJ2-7	TGTGCCAGCAGTTACGGGAGAGGGGACGAGCAGTACTTC	CASSYGRGDEQYF
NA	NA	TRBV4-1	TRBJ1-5	TGCGCCAGCAGCCAAGTCCACGGAGTAAATCAGCCCCAGCATTTT	CASSQVHGVNQPQHF
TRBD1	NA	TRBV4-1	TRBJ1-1	TGCGCCAGCAGCCACGGACAGGGAAGGCAGAACACTGAAGCTTTCTTT	CASSHGQGRQNTEAFF
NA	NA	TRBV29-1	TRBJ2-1	TGCAGCGTTGTGGGTTTGAGCGGTATTATGGATGAGCAGTTCTTC	CSVVGLSGIMDEQFF
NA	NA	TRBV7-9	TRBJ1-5	TGTGCCAGCAGCTTTTCGACAGGCAATCAGCCCCAGCATTTT	CASSFSTGNQPQHF
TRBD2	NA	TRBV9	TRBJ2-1	TGTGCCAGCAGCTCAAAGATGGTAGCGGGAGGGGGTGAGCAGTTCTTC	CASSSKMVAGGGEQFF
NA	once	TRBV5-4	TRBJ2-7	TGTGCCTTGAGTGAGTCAACCGCCTACGAGCAGTACTTC	CALSESTAYEQYF
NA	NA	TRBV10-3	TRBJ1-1	TGTGCCATCAGTGATAACACTGAAGCTTTCTTT	CAISDNTEAFF
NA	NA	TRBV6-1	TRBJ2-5	TGTGCCAGCAGTGAAGCCTACAGGAACCAAGAGACCCAGTACTTC	CASSEAYRNQETQYF
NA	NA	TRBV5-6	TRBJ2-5	TGTGCCAGCAGCTTGGTTGGAGGGGGCTCGACCCAGTACTTC	CASSLVGGGSTQYF
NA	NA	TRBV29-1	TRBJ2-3	TGCAGCGTTGCTTACCTAGTGGAACCTAGCACAGATACGCAGTATTTT	CSVAYLVEPSTDTQYF
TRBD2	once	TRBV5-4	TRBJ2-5	TGTGCCAGCAGTACTAGCGGGAGCAAGACCCAGTACTTC	CASSTSGSKTQYF
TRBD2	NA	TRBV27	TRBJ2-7	TGTGCCAGCAGGGGCCTAGAGGCGCGGGGGTACGAGCAGTACTTC	CASRGLEARGYEQYF
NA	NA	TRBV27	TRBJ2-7	TGTGCCAGCAGTTTAATGGCCAACTCCTACGAGCAGTACTTC	CASSLMANSYEQYF
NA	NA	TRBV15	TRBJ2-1	TGTGCCACCAGCAGAGTGGCCGATACTACCTACAATGAGCAGTTCTTC	CATSRVADTTYNEQFF
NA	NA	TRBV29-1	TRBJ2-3	TGCAGCGTTGACAAAGGCGGGTTCTCTAGCACAGATACGCAGTATTTT	CSVDKGGFSSTDTQYF
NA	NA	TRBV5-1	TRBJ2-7	TGCGCCAGCAGCTTGGAAGTCGGAGTGTGGGAGCAGTACTTC	CASSLEVGVWEQYF
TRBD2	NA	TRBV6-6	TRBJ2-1	TGTGCCAGCAGTTACGGCGGGAGCTCCTACAATGAGCAGTTCTTC	CASSYGGSSYNEQFF